This T cell receptor beta chain was found in a study of sequential checkpoint blockade in melanoma (dated by TCRdb to 2018 to 2020). Study-level background: In a 1:1 randomization, patients received either first-line nivolumab then ipilimumab (arm A) or ipilimumab then nivolumab (arm B). Maintenance nivolumab came after both trial sequences.

The intended sense of this specimen's treatment or condition label: randomized to nivolumab then ipilimumab (arm A) or the reverse (arm B). None of the trial patients had been given prior DNA-damaging chemotherapy. Thawed PBMCs were sorted on a FACS Aria II flow cytometer to isolate live CD3+CD8+ cells negative for CD19 and CD56. CheckMate 064, a randomized, open-label phase II trial of sequential checkpoint blockade, was the source of the samples, all of which came from patients with melanoma. Peripheral blood mononuclear cells were collected by leukapheresis, purified with Ficoll-Paque, and frozen in human serum with roughly 10% DMSO. Right after sorting, the blood CD3+CD8+ cells were verified to be >95% pure, and DNA extraction followed. From V the trimming removes 3 bases and from J it removes 3 bases, while the gene matches leave 5 bases of the junction unaccounted for. CDR1 is given as SGHRS and CDR2 as YFSETQ, both from the germline V gene. Including cysteine and phenylalanine, the CDR3 has 15 amino acids. Here the CDR3 DNA is all that survives: 45 bases in frame from base 1.

TCRbeta CDR3 regions were immunosequenced from genomic DNA with the immunoSEQ Assay. Before high-throughput sequencing, genomic DNA was amplified using bias-controlled multiplex PCR. The authors processed their data as follows. To quantify the absolute abundance of each unique TCRbeta CDR3 region, the sequences were collapsed and filtered. Clonality, defined as 1 minus Pielou's evenness, was calculated using productive rearrangements only. Clones with significantly greater frequencies in on-treatment versus baseline samples were identified using a previously published method. In TCRdb, the immuneACCESS table is reduced to in-frame sequences with V and J assigned. These tables do not hold every clone; where another copy was compared, an unresolved V gene accounts for under half, and the others remain unexplained. For V, J and clone size, that table is used; D and trimming come from the DNA. The sample table records approximately 21,000 clones; more than 70% of these occur just once. 35% to 45% of the sample is in the top ten clones.

What the work shows at the level of the full study, not this receptor alone: Validation of the response-prediction model combining TCR metrics and mutation burden is needed in larger, independent patient cohorts.

As concerns this clone: The clone's antigen remains unknown. Per-base qualities were not stored, and no clone one base away is much larger.

Recombination joined TRBV5-1 with TRBJ1-5; 8 junctional bases match TRBD1. This sequence originates from a human donor with melanoma. The source was CD8+ T cells sorted from blood (inferred from file names), collected from a patient given nivolumab and ipilimumab in sequence. The bases read TGCGCCAGCAGCTGGGCAGGGGGCCTCAATCAGCCCCAGCATTTT. The encoded protein is CASSWAGGLNQPQHF.